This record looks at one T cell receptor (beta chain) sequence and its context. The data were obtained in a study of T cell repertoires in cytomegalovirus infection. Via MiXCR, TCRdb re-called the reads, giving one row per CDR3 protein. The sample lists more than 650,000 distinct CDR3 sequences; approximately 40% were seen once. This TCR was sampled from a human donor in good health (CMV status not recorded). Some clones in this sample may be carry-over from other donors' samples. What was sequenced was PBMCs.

In nucleotides, the CDR3 is TGTGCCAGCAGTTACTCGTTGCACAGCCCCACAGATACGCAGTATTTT. Translation gives CASSYSLHSPTDTQYF. The chain joins TRBV6-8 to TRBJ2-3; D uncertain. This CDR3 is built from 16 residues. CDR1 is MNHGY and CDR2 is SAAAGT in the germline V gene. Deletions cut 0 bases from V and 2 bases from J, with 12 bases between.